This is a list of T cell receptor beta chains from one sample in a study of T cell clusters in autoimmune cytopenias. TCRdb re-analyzed the multiplex PCR reads; it lists each CDR3 protein once, without DNA. The sample includes nearly 15,000 distinct CDR3 sequences. The sample also formed part of further work on T cell repertoires in aging, cancer and after chemotherapy.

The sample taken for sequencing was peripheral blood. These receptors were taken from a human donor in good health. The CDR3 runs from the conserved cysteine through the conserved F or W. Rows may omit the clone size; those that give it use once, few, many or a size class.

j_call,clone_size,v_call,cdr3_aa
TRBJ1-5,-,TRBV5-6,CASSSDPAGGQPQHF
TRBJ2-5,-,TRBV19,CASKGGGNQETQYF
TRBJ1-2,-,TRBV12-3/TRBV12-4,CASSLRGGSNYGYTF
TRBJ1-2,-,TRBV6-5,CASSFLTGANYGYTF
TRBJ2-1,-,TRBV10-1,CASRRDLNNEQFF
TRBJ1-4,-,TRBV7-2,CASSPRAPDRNEKLFF
TRBJ1-3,-,TRBV30,CAWSVGVYTIYF
TRBJ2-7,-,TRBV6-5,CASRPGTANYEQYF
TRBJ2-2,-,TRBV5-4,CASSQSTGELFF
TRBJ2-1,-,TRBV27,CASSGAIHEQFF
TRBJ1-2,-,TRBV13,CASSIGRGPLGYTF
TRBJ2-7,medium-sized,TRBV6-5,CASSLKGEGGYEQYF
TRBJ2-2,medium-sized,TRBV19,CASSIHMRSNTGELFF
TRBJ2-1,-,TRBV6-6,CASAGTNNEQFF
TRBJ2-1,medium-sized,TRBV19,CASSKRWGTAEQFF
TRBJ2-3,-,TRBV6-5,CASSKGLRSRDTQYF
TRBJ2-7,-,TRBV27,CASSLTDRGEQYF
TRBJ1-6,-,TRBV6-5,CASSYSSVYRYNSPLHF
TRBJ1-4,medium-sized,TRBV30,CAWSPTGRPFLGEKLFF
TRBJ2-7,-,TRBV27,CASSLVLGARYEQYF
TRBJ2-2,medium-sized,TRBV6-5,CASSHSGTNTGELFF
TRBJ2-3,medium-sized,TRBV6-4,CASSEGPSPDTQYF
TRBJ1-4,-,TRBV6-5,CASSTGTGPTNEKLFF
TRBJ2-3,-,TRBV5-4,CASSFLAGGDTQYF
TRBJ2-3,-,TRBV6-4,CASSDSQGGSTDTQYF
TRBJ2-3,-,TRBV15,CATSRELGTGFGDTQYF
TRBJ2-1,-,TRBV19,CASSMGLAGYNEQFF
TRBJ1-2,-,TRBV6-5,CASSRDSLNYGYTF
TRBJ2-6,-,TRBV19,CASTGELGAGANVLTF
TRBJ1-6,-,TRBV6-5,CASSYSNSDSTLHF
TRBJ2-7,-,TRBV19,CASSILGDRSEQYF
TRBJ2-2,-,TRBV4-2,CASSPKAAPGELFF
TRBJ2-3,-,TRBV5-4,CASSLGLAGGGSDTQYF
TRBJ2-3,-,TRBV7-9,CASSFRPFSGRAKTDTQYF
TRBJ1-1,-,TRBV19,CASSPAELNTEAFF
TRBJ2-2,-,TRBV11-3,CASSETGRGTGELFF
TRBJ2-5,-,TRBV11-3,CASSVNRGGQETQYF
TRBJ2-5,-,TRBV7-2,CASSLQRRETQYF
TRBJ1-2,-,TRBV6-5,CASTRGGGLYGYTF
TRBJ1-1,-,TRBV5-6,CASSLGGKEAFF
TRBJ2-1,medium-sized,TRBV15,CATSRDVVYGKPYNEQFF
TRBJ2-5,medium-sized,TRBV19,CASRSLSGATETQYF